The 9 T cell receptor beta chains listed next were all sequenced from one sample in a study of blood T cell repertoires in COVID-19. The table came from immunoSEQ multiplex PCR; TCRdb's copy has only in-frame clones and leaves some out. The sample shows roughly 520,000 clones, around 87% of them seen only once. What was sequenced was PBMCs or T cells enriched from blood (not recorded which). Source of these receptors: a woman aged 40 to 50 who had recovered from COVID-19.

The J gene is TRBJ2-1, the V gene TRBV3-1 (or the pseudogene TRBV3-2); D unclear. CDR3 length: 13 amino acids. Germline CDR1 reads LGHDT; CDR2 reads YNNKEL (reference sequence). V lost 2 bases to trimming and J lost 4 bases, with 6 bases between them. CDR3 loop: CASSQKIYNEQFF. CDR3 DNA: TGTGCCAGCAGCCAAAAAATATACAATGAGCAGTTCTTC.

A single count supports this clone. The chain links TRBV15 to TRBJ1-4, with TRBD1 matching 8 bases. Germline values: CDR1 LNHNV, CDR2 YYDKDF (reference sequence). V trimming: 1 base; J trimming: 5 bases; junction bases outside the gene matches: 9. The CDR3 contains 17 residues. CDR3 bases: TGTGCCACCAGCAGAGGGAACGGACAGGGAGGAAATGAAAAACTGTTTTTT. Amino acid sequence: CATSRGNGQGGNEKLFF.

The chain combines TRBV5-1 with TRBJ1-2; TRBD1 matches at 9 bases. The germline V gene encodes CDR1 SGHRS and CDR2 YFSETQ. The CDR3 has 15 amino acids. After removal of 0 bases from V and 4 bases from J, the junction contained 4 bases not matched to a gene. This CDR3 is CASSLVTGGIYGYTF. The CDR3 region has the DNA TGCGCCAGCAGCTTGGTTACAGGGGGCATCTATGGCTACACCTTC. Based on the CDR3 plus reference TRBV5-1 and TRBJ1-2, the full variable domain is KAGVTQTPRYLIKTRGQQVTLSCSPISGHRSVSWYQQTPGQGLQFLFEYFSETQRNKGNFPGRFSGRQFSNSRSEMNVSTLELGDSALYLCASSLVTGGIYGYTFGSGTRLTVV.

This clone was counted a single time. CDR3 bases: TGTGCCATCCAGCGGGACGCCTTTCCCACAGATACGCAGTATTTT. Its protein product is CAIQRDAFPTDTQYF. The chain has TRBV21-1 and TRBJ2-3; no DNA check was done on the table's D call, TRBD2. TRBV21-1 is given as a pseudogene. This CDR3 is built from 15 residues.

Only one count was recorded for this clone. The chain joins TRBV7-9 to TRBJ2-3; maybe TRBD1 (7 bases). This CDR3 has 17 residues. V was trimmed by 1 base and J by 4 bases, leaving 18 bases between them. The germline CDR1 and CDR2 sequences are SEHNR and FQNEAQ (reference sequence). CDR3 in amino acids: CASSLGTTGAQADTQYF. The CDR3 bases are TGTGCCAGCAGCTTAGGGACTACAGGGGCGCAAGCAGATACGCAGTATTTT.

CDR3 bases: TGTGCCAGTAGTAGGGGGGCGGGAGTGGGGTACAATGAGCAGTTCTTC. Protein: CASSRGAGVGYNEQFF. The chain uses TRBV19 and TRBJ2-1; a weak D match, TRBD2 (7 bases). CDR1 LNHDA and CDR2 SQIVND come from the germline V gene (reference sequence). CDR3 length: 16 amino acids. V was cut by 4 bases and J by 4 bases, with 17 bases left in between.

The rearrangement uses TRBV5-1 and TRBJ1-2; D ambiguous. Trimming pared 2 bases from V and 4 bases from J, leaving 21 bases between. This CDR3 has 17 amino acids. Germline lookup yields CDR1 SGHRS and CDR2 YFSETQ. The CDR3 region has the DNA TGCGCCAGCAGCTTACCGAATTTATCCGCAACAGTCTATGGCTACACCTTC. Translated: CASSLPNLSATVYGYTF.

The chain uses TRBV2 and TRBJ1-1; D is unresolved. This CDR3 contains 14 residues. Germline-derived CDR1 and CDR2 are SNHLY and FYNNEI. V was clipped by 6 bases and J by 4 bases, with 15 bases between them. DNA of the CDR3: TGTGCCAGCAGGAGGCGGGGATCGGGCACTGAAGCTTTCTTT. It is translated as CASRRRGSGTEAFF.

This clone came up once. The V gene is TRBV2, the J gene TRBJ2-5, with TRBD1 matching over 8 bases. Germline V lookup: CDR1 SNHLY, CDR2 FYNNEI. The ends lost 2 bases at V and 4 bases at J; junction bases unmatched: 6. The CDR3 has 15 residues. For the CDR3, the DNA is TGTGCCAGCAGTGAAACCGGCAGGGGGCGAGAGACCCAGTACTTC. This translates into CASSETGRGRETQYF.